This TCR beta chain appears in the sequencing data of a study of T-cell reconstitution after alpha-beta-depleted transplantation in children. Only a few counts were recorded for this clonotype. Its antigen remains unidentified. Broader study findings: Some patients showed high day-60 TCRbeta diversity, which derived from surviving recipient T cells and thymic progenitors. Among T cells one year after transplant, newly produced cells accounted for most counts and diversity. Reportedly, roughly two months post-transplant, alpha-beta T cells arose from several hundred expanded graft clones.

The ends lost 0 bases at V and 2 bases at J; junction bases unmatched: 5. This CDR3 comprises 17 residues. The library targeted TCRbeta and was prepared with unique molecular identifiers. TCRdb processed the PCR reads anew with MiXCR; each CDR3 protein has one entry. This table holds about 1,000,000 distinct CDR3 sequences, roughly 29% found once. The chain recombines TRBV12-3 or TRBV12-4 with TRBJ2-3; 10 nucleotides match TRBD2. The source is a boy less than two years old who had a stem cell transplant for SCID, so the T cells may come from the graft donor. Sample: PBMCs, mostly from graft donor cells, taken 360 days after TCRalphabeta/CD19-depleted stem cell transplant. The CDR3 nucleotides are TGTGCCAGCAGTTTAGCCCTACTAGCGGGGTTCACAGATACGCAGTATTTT. Translating gives CASSLALLAGFTDTQYF.